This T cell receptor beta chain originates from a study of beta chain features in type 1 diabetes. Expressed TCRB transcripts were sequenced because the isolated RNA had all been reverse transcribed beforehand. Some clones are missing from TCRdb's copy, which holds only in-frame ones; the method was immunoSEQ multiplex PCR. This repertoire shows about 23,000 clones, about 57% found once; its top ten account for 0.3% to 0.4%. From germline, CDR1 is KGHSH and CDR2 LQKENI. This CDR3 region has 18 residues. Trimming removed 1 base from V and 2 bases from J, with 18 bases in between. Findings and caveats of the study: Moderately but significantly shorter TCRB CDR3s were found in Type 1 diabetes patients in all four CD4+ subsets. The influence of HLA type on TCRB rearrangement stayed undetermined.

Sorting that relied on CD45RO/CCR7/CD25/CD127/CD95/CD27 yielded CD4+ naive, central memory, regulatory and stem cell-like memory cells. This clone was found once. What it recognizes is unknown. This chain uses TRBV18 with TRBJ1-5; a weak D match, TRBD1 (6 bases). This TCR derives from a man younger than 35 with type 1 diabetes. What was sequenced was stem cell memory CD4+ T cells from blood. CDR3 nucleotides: TGTGCCAGCTCACCACTGAGGTTAGGGGGAGATGGCAATCAGCCCCAGCATTTT. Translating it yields CASSPLRLGGDGNQPQHF.